This entry concerns a single T cell receptor (beta chain). The target antigen is unknown. This sample was taken from a study of cytomegalovirus exposure and HLA in healthy donors. Overall study context: The same platform as the approximately 670 first-cohort repertoires was used for the 120 validation repertoires, a later analysis reported. Study conclusions and caveats: Most TCR sequences showed up rarely, but some public TCRs showed up in many donors. CMV antigen specificity of a few CMV-associated chains was confirmed in vitro.

Repertoires were generated with immunoSEQ multiplex PCR, while TCRdb's copy carries only in-frame clones and drops some. The sample includes about 65,000 clones, 92% of them seen just once. The CDR3 consists of 15 residues. Germline CDR1 and CDR2: MNHEY and SMNVEV (reference sequence). Trimming removed 2 bases from V and 1 base from J, with 9 bases in between. The sequence was collected from a woman aged 18-29 years in good health and CMV-seronegative. The sequencing input was PBMCs. J is TRBJ1-5 and V is TRBV27, with a tentative D call TRBD1 (6 bases). The CDR3 here is CASSLAGASNQPQHF. In DNA, the CDR3 is TGTGCCAGCAGTTTAGCAGGGGCGAGCAATCAGCCCCAGCATTTT.